This T cell receptor (beta chain) was identified during a study of cytomegalovirus exposure and HLA in healthy donors. Whole-study findings and limits: The availability of immune exposure information extended only to CMV serostatus. A link between a missense DCLRE1C variant and TCR beta V- and J-gene trimming emerged from a later analysis. Among TCR sequences, most were rare, though some public TCRs appeared in many donors.

The CDR3 is 14 residues long. V gave up 0 bases and J gave up 4 bases, with 9 bases separating them. CDR1 is SGDLS, CDR2 YYNGEE, per germline. PCR was performed using 60 Vbeta and 13 Jbeta primers. Profiling relied on immunoSEQ multiplex PCR, and the TCRdb table lists in-frame clones only, not all of them. The sample has roughly 150,000 clones, 70% to 90% seen once; the top ten hold around 2.5%. Nominal health characterized the donors when sampled, though unrecorded immune exposures were likely. In its sample, this clone was seen once. Antigen: not known. The chain uses TRBV9 and TRBJ2-3; D not certain. The sequenced sample consisted of PBMCs. The sequence came from a young man in good health and CMV-seropositive. The CDR3 protein is CASSVEVEADTQYF. For the CDR3, the DNA is TGTGCCAGCAGCGTAGAAGTAGAGGCAGATACGCAGTATTTT.